This T cell receptor beta chain was observed in a study of T cell repertoires in cytomegalovirus infection. Study-wide results and caveats: Totalled public TCR beta family frequency picked out people who carried CMV plus the relevant HLA. HLA-C-restricted TCR beta clonotypes specific for CMV led the ex vivo response.

This clonotype appeared many times. Its antigen is unidentified. TCRdb redid the calling of the reads with MiXCR, one entry per CDR3 protein. The sample carries about 140,000 distinct CDR3 sequences, approximately 5.9% recorded once. Germline-derived CDR1 and CDR2 are SEHNR and FQNEAQ (reference sequence). The CDR3 is made up of 14 amino acids. Trimming pared 1 base from V and 2 bases from J, leaving 6 bases between. The receptor was isolated from a human donor in good health (CMV status not recorded). Some clones in this sample may be carry-over from other donors' samples. The sequencing input was PBMCs. The rearrangement uses TRBV7-9 and TRBJ2-4; D call uncertain. The CDR3 here is CASSLDVSKNIQYF. CDR3 bases: TGTGCCAGCAGCTTAGACGTTTCCAAAAACATTCAGTACTTC.